This is a list of T cell receptor beta chains from one sample in a study of blood T cell repertoires in COVID-19. The repertoire was sequenced with immunoSEQ multiplex PCR; TCRdb's copy has only in-frame clones and lacks some. The profile shows roughly 220,000 clones, around 90% of them singletons. The sample was PBMCs or T cells enriched from blood (not recorded which). The receptors were sampled from a woman younger than 45 who had recovered from COVID-19. The CDR3 runs from the conserved cysteine through the conserved F or W. D genes are given only for firm matches. Some rows mark clone size as missing; the rest say once, few, many or name a class of expanded clone.

clone_size j_call v_call d_call cdr3_aa cdr3_nt
NA TRBJ2-1 TRBV5-1 TRBD2 CASTGLAGGTNEQFF TGCGCCAGCACAGGACTAGCGGGGGGTACGAATGAGCAGTTCTTC
NA TRBJ1-1 TRBV9 TRBD1 CASSQGALSSEAFF TGTGCCAGTTCGCAGGGGGCCCTTAGCTCTGAAGCTTTCTTT
NA TRBJ1-1 TRBV6-5 TRBD1 CASNIGQGQAFF TGTGCCAGCAATATCGGACAGGGCCAAGCTTTCTTT
once TRBJ1-3 TRBV7-9 NA CASSLEQGSENTIYF TGTGCCAGCAGCTTGGAACAGGGATCCGAAAACACCATATATTTT
NA TRBJ2-2 TRBV7-2 NA CASSLTRSGSGELFF TGTGCCAGCAGCTTGACTAGGTCGGGGTCCGGGGAGCTGTTTTTT
once TRBJ2-7 TRBV10-3 TRBD1 CAIQGTAPYEQYF TGTGCCATCCAGGGGACAGCGCCCTACGAGCAGTACTTC
NA TRBJ1-1 TRBV7-6 TRBD1 CASSLEVGTGVKNTEAFF TGTGCCAGCAGCTTAGAGGTCGGGACAGGGGTAAAGAACACTGAAGCTTTCTTT
NA TRBJ2-1 TRBV10-3 NA CAISDSNPYNEQFF TGTGCCATCAGTGATAGCAATCCCTACAATGAGCAGTTCTTC
NA TRBJ2-7 TRBV27 TRBD1 CATGRGTGVFEQYF TGTGCCACAGGGCGAGGGACAGGGGTTTTCGAGCAGTACTTC
many TRBJ1-2 TRBV14 TRBD1 CASSQDLTGVNYGYTF TGTGCCAGCAGCCAAGATTTGACAGGGGTTAACTATGGCTACACCTTC
few TRBJ1-1 TRBV7-8 NA CASSYRVKNTEAFF TGTGCCAGCAGCTACAGGGTTAAGAACACTGAAGCTTTCTTT
NA TRBJ1-4 TRBV2 NA CASSGGPGEKLFF TGTGCCAGCAGTGGGGGGCCGGGGGAAAAACTGTTTTTT
NA TRBJ1-5 TRBV7-9 NA CASSPQGTDQPQHF TGTGCCAGCAGTCCACAGGGCACGGATCAGCCCCAGCATTTT
NA TRBJ2-2 TRBV3-1/TRBV3-2 NA CASSQDGDTGELFF TGTGCCAGCAGCCAAGACGGGGACACCGGGGAGCTGTTTTTT
NA TRBJ1-1 TRBV13 TRBD1 CASSPEGTGDFVTEAFF TGTGCCAGCAGCCCCGAGGGTACAGGGGATTTTGTTACTGAAGCTTTCTTT
once TRBJ1-2 TRBV4-3 TRBD1 CASSQDGQGASYGYTF TGCGCCAGCAGCCAAGATGGGCAGGGGGCTTCCTATGGCTACACCTTC
NA TRBJ2-6 TRBV18 NA CASSPPGPGANVLTF TGTGCCAGCTCACCACCGGGGCCTGGGGCCAACGTCCTGACTTTC
few TRBJ1-4 TRBV2 NA CASGPLGPMDGKLFF TGTGCCAGCGGTCCCCTGGGCCCAATGGATGGAAAACTGTTTTTT
NA TRBJ2-7 TRBV28 TRBD2 CASSLLPGRRYEQYF TGTGCCAGCAGTTTATTGCCCGGGAGGAGGTACGAGCAGTACTTC
NA TRBJ2-4 TRBV11-2 NA CASSPRAGELNIQYF TGTGCCAGCAGCCCCCGGGCAGGGGAACTAAACATTCAGTACTTC